This T cell receptor (beta chain) emerged from a study of shared clonotypes between healthy human individuals (dated by TCRdb to 2020 to 2021). Background for the entire study: The cohort comprised a couple of women and three men aged 18 to 49 years. For each donor, three plates each were used for CD4 naive and CD4 memory, two plates were used for CD8 naive, and one plate was used for CD8 memory. To estimate repertoire size and how much clonotypes are shared between individuals, the study performed deep sequencing of blood TCR repertoires from a few healthy adults. Libraries were prepared and TCR repertoires were sequenced by different laboratories using diverse techniques, in order to increase sequencing depth and limit assay-specific biases. Per donor, leukapheresis produced somewhere between about 0.9 and 10 billion PBMCs.

CD8 naive samples consisted of CD45RO-negative cells that were positively selected for CCR7, yielding a CD45RA+CCR7+ population without TemRA cells. The donors were healthy, HIV-negative adults who had no recently reported acute infections or vaccinations. Every donor was a Caucasian adult living in Nashville, Tennessee, USA. After blood collection by leukapheresis, PBMCs were isolated using Ficoll-Histopaque density gradient centrifugation and then cryopreserved in the vapor phase of liquid nitrogen. Purity and quantity of every magnetically sorted T cell population were checked by analytical flow cytometry. Genomic DNA was isolated from each sorted fraction and quantified by UV absorbance on a Nanodrop 2000c. Using the deep immunoSEQ assay, TCR CDR3 regions were amplified from genomic DNA by multiplex PCR. Genomic DNA extracted from each cell subset was distributed evenly over all wells of several immunoSEQ 96-well plates, and each plate served as one replicate. For sorted subsets, approximately 210 ng of genomic DNA, equivalent to around 31,000 T cell genomes, went into each replicate PCR. The purified libraries were quantified using a Qubit 3.0 fluorometer, sized with a Bioanalyzer 2100, and then quantified again using the KAPA Library Quantification kit. A separate single-read 150-cycle Illumina NextSeq 550 flow cell was used to sequence each immunoSEQ 96-well plate. In the original analysis: Because the immunoSEQ output held only junctional sequences and lacked quality scores, the filtering could not match the filtering applied to full-length reads. Sequences were annotated with PyIR, a Python wrapper for IgBLAST v1.9, and V/J genes and CDR3 were assigned using IMGT germline references. Reads were removed for weak V/J assignments (E-value above 1e-6), missing CDR3, stop codons, out-of-frame junctions, or ambiguous translated residues. V3J clonotypes were defined by identical inferred V gene, J gene, and CDR3 amino acid sequence. Percentage overlap between repertoires was calculated by dividing the number of shared unique clonotypes by the size of the smaller repertoire. Richness of each repertoire was evaluated using RTK rarefaction, the Chao1 estimator, and Recon v2.1 estimates of unobserved clonotypes. Generation probabilities were computed with OLGA for all TCRbeta clonotypes obtained by the gDNA method from four donors. What TCRdb holds here is the immuneACCESS table cut down to in-frame rearrangements. Part of the clones is not present; checked against another copy, under half of the missing clones reflect an unresolved V gene, and the others are unexplained. The V and J calls and clone size were taken over from that table, and D and trimming were inferred from the DNA. The sample table holds hundreds of thousands of clones, of which 90% to 97% were seen once. 0.095% to 0.13% of the sample is taken by the ten largest.

Results the study describes overall, beyond this receptor: Rarefaction of sorted-subset datasets indicated incomplete sequencing despite the large sequencing depth. The genetic and exposure-history diversity represented was limited by the small number of donors. Only blood was sampled, and tissue TCR repertoires likely differ from those in blood. Compared with non-shared clonotypes, clonotypes shared by all four sorted-subset donors had higher generation probabilities. Naive subsets generally had larger estimated clonotype richness than memory subsets. When several donors were compared, the shared fraction of clonotypes was 5% to 6.5% for naive CD4, roughly 3.3% for naive CD8, 2.3% for memory CD4, and roughly 0.43% for memory CD8. Pairwise subsampling led to the expectation that sequencing depth would affect the degree of clonotype sharing among donors.

CDR1 MDHEN and CDR2 SYDVKM were looked up in the germline V gene. V and J lose 6 bases and 1 base, and a span of 10 bases separates them. The CDR3 runs 14 residues from the cysteine to the phenylalanine. Only CDR3 DNA remains: 42 bases, in frame from the first base. Turning to this clone: This receptor's antigen is unknown. No much larger clone is present one base from it, and per-base qualities are unavailable.

Specimen: naive CD8+ T cells sorted from blood. The cell subset or site label on this specimen signifies: CD45RA+CCR7+. This sequence uses TRBV28 and TRBJ1-3; TRBD1 is a weak D gene call, 6 bases matching. The sequence derives from a woman in her thirties in good health. The nucleotides read TGTGCCAGCAGACCAGGACAGTCTGGAAACACCATATATTTT. It translates as CASRPGQSGNTIYF.